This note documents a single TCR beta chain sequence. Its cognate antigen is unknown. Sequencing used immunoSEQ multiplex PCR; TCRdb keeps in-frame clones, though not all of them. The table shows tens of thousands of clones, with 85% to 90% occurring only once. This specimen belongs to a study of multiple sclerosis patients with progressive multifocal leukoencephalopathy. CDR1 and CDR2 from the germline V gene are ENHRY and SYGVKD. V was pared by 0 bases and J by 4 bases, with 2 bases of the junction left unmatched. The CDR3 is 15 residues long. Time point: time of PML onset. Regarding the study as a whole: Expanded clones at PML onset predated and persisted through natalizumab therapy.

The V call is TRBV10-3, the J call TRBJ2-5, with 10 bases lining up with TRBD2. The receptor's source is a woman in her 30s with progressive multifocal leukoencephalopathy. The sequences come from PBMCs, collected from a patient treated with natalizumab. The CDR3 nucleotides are TGTGCCATCAGTGAGTCGGGACTAGCGACAGAGACCCAGTACTTC. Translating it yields CAISESGLATETQYF.